The sequence of this T cell receptor beta chain was determined in a study of identical twins. Trimming cost V 3 bases and J 6 bases; bases outside gene matches: 3. CDR3 length: 14 amino acids. Germline V CDR1 and CDR2: SGHDT, YYEEEE. TCRdb redid the calling of the 5' RACE reads with MiXCR, one entry per CDR3 protein. The sample holds under 300,000 distinct CDR3 sequences, 12% seen once. This same sample was also taken into another study, of yellow fever vaccine responses in identical twins.

The rearrangement joins TRBV5-6 to TRBJ2-7; TRBD2 matches at 13 bases. The clonotype was recovered from a woman between 18 and 29 years old in good health. The material sequenced was memory (CD45RO+) T cells sorted from blood. This CDR3 reads CASSSRTSGSEQYF. CDR3 bases: TGTGCCAGCAGCTCCCGGACTAGCGGGAGCGAGCAGTACTTC. The whole variable domain, remainder taken from reference TRBV5-6 and TRBJ2-7, is DAGVTQSPTHLIKTRGQQVTLRCSPKSGHDTVSWYQQALGQGPQFIFQYYEEEERQRGNFPDRFSGHQFPNYSSELNVNALLLGDSALYLCASSSRTSGSEQYFGPGTRLTVT.